This T cell receptor (beta chain) was recorded in a study of CD8 T cells in ankylosing spondylitis. Whole-study findings and limits: Peripheral blood samples showed relatively rare disease-linked clones, and these clones were CD8+. The study identified a TCR beta motif of several highly homologous variants that appeared characteristic of ankylosing spondylitis blood. From matched ankylosing spondylitis synovial fluid, disease-linked clones were reportedly recovered at significantly enriched levels.

By quantitative 5'-RACE with molecular barcodes, the TCR beta libraries were made. MiXCR, applied by TCRdb to the 5' RACE reads, yields one record per CDR3 protein. Here the sample spans around 150,000 distinct CDR3 sequences, approximately 20% being singletons. CDR3 size: 15 residues. V dropped 0 bases and J dropped 0 bases, with 6 bases sitting between them. The germline CDR1 and CDR2 sequences are SGHRS and YFSETQ. This clonotype was counted ten times or more. Its antigen is unidentified. The sequence came from a male donor with ankylosing spondylitis or in good health (not recorded which). Sequencing input: blood, either unsorted or a sorted T cell fraction (not recorded which). The chain has TRBV5-1 and TRBJ2-2; D remains ambiguous. The CDR3: CASSLEVPNTGELFF. In DNA, the CDR3 is TGCGCCAGCAGCTTGGAAGTACCGAACACCGGGGAGCTGTTTTTT.